The 27 T cell receptor beta chains in this list originate from one sample, sequenced in a study of blood T cells in healthy people across ages (dated by TCRdb to about 2015). Library preparation was by 5' RACE. The sequencing machine was an Illumina HiSeq 2500. The second PCR ran for roughly 7 to 11 cycles and used a J-beta primer mix along with a sample-barcoded 5' primer. TCRdb's own reprocessing of the public reads used fastp at Q25 and MiXCR and kept productive beta chains. Rows are combined by CDR3 protein, so each entry shows the most common genes and DNA. This sample is represented by around 870,000 distinct CDR3 sequences; less than 35% of them were singletons. In total, the top ten clones hold around 16% of the sample. Sequenced input: blood. Receptors were obtained from a woman aged 80 or over in good health.

On this clonotype: A much larger clone sits a single nucleotide away, making a read error possible. The chain recombines TRBV6-6 with TRBJ2-5; D not certain. With 3 bases removed from V and 11 bases from J, the gap between germline ends came to 10 bases. Per the germline V gene, CDR1 is MNHNY and CDR2 is SVGAGI (reference sequence). The CDR3 runs 11 residues. The CDR3 reads CASSYPPEQYF. The CDR3 DNA follows: TGTGCCAGCAGTTATCCTCCTGAGCAGTACTTC.

Many counts were recorded for this clonotype. V usage is TRBV2 and J usage is TRBJ2-7, with 9 nucleotides matching TRBD1. The V gene's germline CDR1 is SNHLY and CDR2 FYNNEI. J was trimmed by 7 bases and V by 4 bases; bases with no gene match: 5. The CDR3 spans 13 residues. DNA of the CDR3: TGTGCCAGCAGTGCACAGGGGGCCGGGGAGCAGTACTTC. Its translation: CASSAQGAGEQYF.

The chain recombines TRBV7-9 with TRBJ1-2; D gene ambiguous. The CDR3 runs to 12 residues. The V gene lost 2 bases and the J gene lost 8 bases, with 9 bases spanning the gap. Germline-derived CDR1 and CDR2 are SEHNR and FQNEAQ (reference sequence). The CDR3 bases are TGTGCCAGCAGCTTATACGTAGAAGGCTACACCTTC. It yields the protein CASSLYVEGYTF.

This clonotype showed up many times. The V and J genes are TRBV6-2 or TRBV6-3 and TRBJ2-5; no reliable D call. The CDR3 length is 12 residues. The germline V gene encodes CDR1 MNHEY and CDR2 SVGEGT. Trimming left V 5 bases short and J 4 bases short, with 8 bases between. The DNA of the CDR3 is TGTGCCAGCAGTCGTAGCATAGAGACCCAGTACTTC. Encoded protein: CASSRSIETQYF.

CDR3 in amino acids: CASSFWRGVHNEQFF. The CDR3 bases are TGTGCCAGCAGTTTTTGGCGGGGGGTGCACAATGAGCAGTTCTTC. This rearrangement joins TRBV12-3 or TRBV12-4 to TRBJ2-1; 8 nucleotides align to TRBD2. V shed 3 bases and J 5 bases; nucleotides not matched to a gene: 6. The CDR3 sequence is 15 residues long.

This clonotype was seen ten or more times. The gene calls are TRBV11-1 and TRBJ2-5; no reliable D call. V shed 8 bases and J shed 3 bases, with 16 bases lying between them. This CDR3 has 14 amino acids. Germline-derived CDR1 and CDR2 are SGHAT and FQDESV (reference sequence). The CDR3 region is CASSDRDWKETQYF. CDR3 DNA: TGTGCCAGCTCCGACCGAGACTGGAAAGAGACCCAGTACTTC.

This clonotype has ten or more counts. The gene calls are TRBV7-2 and TRBJ2-5; the match to TRBD2 covers 7 bases. The CDR3 has 15 residues. V was pared by 1 base and J by 5 bases, with 7 bases of the junction left unmatched. Germline lookup yields CDR1 SGHTA and CDR2 FQGNSA. DNA for the CDR3: TGTGCCAGCAGCTTAGGAGTGGGGGGGGTCGAGACCCAGTACTTC. Amino acids: CASSLGVGGVETQYF.

Many counts were recorded for this clonotype. This chain uses TRBV5-6 with TRBJ1-2; 8 bases agree with TRBD1. Germline V gene lookup returns CDR1 SGHDT and CDR2 YYEEEE. There are 13 residues in the CDR3. J lost 6 bases, V lost 2 bases, and 3 bases had no gene match. CDR3 bases: TGTGCCAGCAGCTTCAGGGGGCGTCATGGCTACACCTTC. Translating gives CASSFRGRHGYTF. Together with reference TRBV5-6 and TRBJ1-2, the CDR3 gives the full variable domain: DAGVTQSPTHLIKTRGQQVTLRCSPKSGHDTVSWYQQALGQGPQFIFQYYEEEERQRGNFPDRFSGHQFPNYSSELNVNALLLGDSALYLCASSFRGRHGYTFGSGTRLTVV.

DNA of the CDR3: TGTGCCAGTAGTACCCTTGCGGGACAAAGAAATGAAAAACTGTTTTTT. Its protein product is CASSTLAGQRNEKLFF. V usage is TRBV19 and J usage is TRBJ1-4; TRBD1 is a possible D gene (6 bases). The CDR3 loop spans 16 amino acids. Looked up from germline, CDR1 is LNHDA and CDR2 is SQIVND (reference sequence). Trimming shortened V by 4 bases and J by 5 bases, and 17 bases separated the two germline ends.

This clonotype was seen repeatedly, ten times or more. The chain carries TRBV4-3 and TRBJ2-4; D tentatively reads TRBD1 or TRBD2 (6 bases each). This CDR3 spans 13 amino acids. Per germline, CDR1 LGHNA and CDR2 YSLEER. The ends were cut back, 4 bases at V and 13 bases at J, with 17 bases in the middle. The CDR3 is CASSRDRWGEQYF. For the CDR3, the DNA is TGCGCCAGCAGCCGTGACAGGTGGGGGGAGCAGTACTTC.

This sequence joins TRBV4-3 and TRBJ2-1; 10 nucleotides align to TRBD1. There are 19 residues in the CDR3. In germline, CDR1 is LGHNA, CDR2 YSLEER. The ends lost 0 bases at V and 2 bases at J; junction bases unmatched: 10. The DNA for the CDR3 is TGCGCCAGCAGCCAAGATGGCCTCGGGACAGGGGAGGCCTACAATGAGCAGTTCTTC. Protein: CASSQDGLGTGEAYNEQFF.

The chain has TRBV3-1 and TRBJ1-1; no clear D. The V end was cut by 0 bases, the J end by 1 base, with 9 bases between. Per germline, CDR1 LGHDT and CDR2 YNNKEL (reference sequence). The CDR3 has 15 residues. The CDR3, as DNA: TGTGCCAGCAGCCAAGAAAGGGCGGGGAACACTGAAGCTTTCTTT. This gives the protein CASSQERAGNTEAFF.

This clonotype was detected ten times or more. The rearrangement uses TRBV6-6 and TRBJ2-7; 7 positions match TRBD2. CDR3 length equals 15 residues. V dropped 3 bases and J dropped 2; count of bases not matched to a gene: 7. The germline gives CDR1 MNHNY, CDR2 SVGAGI (reference sequence). Here the CDR3 DNA reads TGTGCCAGCAGTTATGTGGGGGAGGGGACCTACGAGCAGTACTTC. Translating it yields CASSYVGEGTYEQYF.

This clonotype was seen at least ten times. The rearrangement uses TRBV20-1 and TRBJ1-2; the D is unclear. The CDR3 has 13 residues. The germline V gene has CDR1 DFQATT and CDR2 SNEGSKA (reference sequence). Trimming stripped 3 bases from V and 7 bases from J, with 15 bases between. The CDR3 spells CSARDGVWGGYTF. The CDR3 DNA reads as TGCAGTGCTAGGGACGGTGTTTGGGGTGGCTACACCTTC.

In this sample, this clonotype turned up once. This chain links TRBV12-3 or TRBV12-4 with TRBJ2-1, with a tentative D call TRBD1 (5 bases). The CDR3 extends over 15 amino acids. Trimming shortened V by 5 bases and J by 9 bases, and 20 bases separated the two germline ends. In nucleotides, the CDR3 is TGTGCCAGCAGTCCCGCCCGGATCGGTGACAGTGAGCAGTTCTTC. This translates into CASSPARIGDSEQFF.

With regard to this clonotype: Just one base apart from a much larger clone, this may be a read error. The rearrangement uses TRBV28 and TRBJ2-1; tentatively, D is TRBD1 (6 bases). V was pared by 4 bases and J by 9 bases, with 19 bases between. Germline CDR1 is MDHEN and CDR2 is SYDVKM. The CDR3 covers 15 residues. CDR3 bases: TGTGCCAGCAGTTCCCATTACTGGGGACACTTTGAGCAGTTCTTC. It translates to CASSSHYWGHFEQFF.

Only a few counts were recorded for this clonotype. The J gene is TRBJ2-1, the V gene TRBV30; 8 bases are shared with TRBD1. The germline V gene has CDR1 GTSNPN and CDR2 SVGIG (reference sequence). V was pared by 7 bases and J by 2 bases, with 4 bases of the junction left unmatched. The CDR3 runs 13 residues. CDR3 coding DNA: TGTGCCTATGAACAGGGGGCCTACAATGAGCAGTTCTTC. Residues: CAYEQGAYNEQFF. The entire variable domain, with the rest obtained from reference TRBV30 and TRBJ2-1, is as follows: SQTIHQWPATLVQPVGSPLSLECTVEGTSNPNLYWYRQAAGRGLQLLFYSVGIGQISSEVPQNLSASRPQDRQFILSSKKLLLSDSGFYLCAYEQGAYNEQFFGPGTRLTVL.

This chain joins TRBV3-1 and TRBJ2-4; D remains ambiguous. The CDR3 covers 11 residues. Germline assignment: CDR1 LGHDT and CDR2 YNNKEL (reference sequence). V shed 2 bases and J shed 13 bases, with 9 bases lying between them. CDR3 coding DNA: TGTGCCAGCAGCCAATTGGAGATCCAGTACTTC. Protein sequence: CASSQLEIQYF.

This clonotype has a count of ten or more. The chain is built from TRBV20-1 and TRBJ2-1; no clear D gene. CDR1 and CDR2 from the germline V gene are DFQATT and SNEGSKA (reference sequence). The CDR3 consists of 12 residues. Deletions cut 0 bases from V and 9 bases from J, with 9 bases between. The CDR3 is CSARDRLLEQFF. CDR3 in DNA: TGCAGTGCTAGAGATCGGCTCCTTGAGCAGTTCTTC.

This clonotype was seen a few times. A much larger clone lies a single base off, so this may be a read error. This chain uses TRBV12-3 or TRBV12-4 with TRBJ2-7; 10 positions agree with TRBD1. The CDR3 runs 14 residues. The junction had 9 bases not matched to a gene; V was cut back by 6 bases and J by 7 bases. CDR3 coding DNA: TGTGCCAGCAGGCCCGGGACAGGGGATAATGAGCAGTACTTC. Translating gives CASRPGTGDNEQYF.

The rearrangement joins TRBV20-1 to TRBJ2-1; 12 nucleotides agree with TRBD2. Trimming took 4 bases from V and 13 from J; bases not matched to a gene: 14. Per the germline V gene, CDR1 is DFQATT and CDR2 is SNEGSKA (reference sequence). The CDR3 has 15 amino acids. The CDR3 here is CSAKSTSGGGETQFF. As DNA, the CDR3 is TGCAGTGCTAAATCGACTAGCGGGGGCGGGGAGACCCAGTTCTTC.

There are many counts of this clonotype. The CDR3 loop is CSAGLLAGPYNEQFF. The CDR3 DNA follows: TGCAGTGCTGGACTACTAGCGGGGCCTTACAATGAGCAGTTCTTC. V gene TRBV20-1 combines with J gene TRBJ2-1; 10 bases map to TRBD2. Germline V gene lookup returns CDR1 DFQATT and CDR2 SNEGSKA (reference sequence). V shed 5 bases, J shed 4 bases, and the junction held 8 bases outside the gene matches. The CDR3 runs 15 residues.

V gene TRBV5-6 combines with J gene TRBJ2-5; no clear D gene. The germline CDR1 and CDR2 sequences are SGHDT and YYEEEE. This CDR3 contains 15 residues. V lost 3 bases to trimming and J lost 2 bases, with 14 bases between them. CDR3 loop: CASSWVTDPQETQYF. The CDR3 region has the DNA TGTGCCAGCAGCTGGGTAACAGATCCTCAAGAGACCCAGTACTTC.

Of note for this clonotype: A clone one base away is much larger, so this may be a read error. This sequence joins TRBV7-9 and TRBJ2-1; TRBD1 aligns across 9 bases. The germline V gene has CDR1 SEHNR and CDR2 FQNEAQ (reference sequence). This CDR3 is built from 17 residues. Here the CDR3 reads CVSSPQGQGSSYNEQFF. Written as DNA, the CDR3 is TGTGTCAGCAGCCCCCAAGGACAGGGGAGCTCCTACAATGAGCAGTTCTTC. Combining the CDR3 with reference TRBV7-9 and TRBJ2-1 gives the whole variable domain DTGVSQNPRHKITKRGQNVTFRCDPISEHNRLYWYRQTLGQGPEFLTYFQNEAQLEKSRLLSDRFSAERPKGSFSTLEIQRTEQGDSAMYLCVSSPQGQGSSYNEQFFGPGTRLTVL.

The chain employs TRBV5-1 and TRBJ2-2; D is unclear. Trimming shortened V by 5 bases and J by 5 bases, and 13 bases separated the two germline ends. CDR1 and CDR2 from the germline V gene are SGHRS and YFSETQ. This CDR3 has 14 residues. The CDR3 region has the DNA TGCGCCAGCAGTACCGGATGGGGAACCGGGGAGCTGTTTTTT. Its translation: CASSTGWGTGELFF.

This clonotype appeared a few times. This chain uses TRBV3-1 with TRBJ1-1; possible D gene TRBD1, 6 bases. CDR1 LGHDT and CDR2 YNNKEL come from the germline V gene (reference sequence). V was shortened by 2 bases and J by 2 bases, with 9 bases between the two germline ends. CDR3 length: 14 residues. CDR3 bases: TGTGCCAGCAGCCAACCGGGACATAACACTGAAGCTTTCTTT. Amino acid sequence: CASSQPGHNTEAFF.

At least ten counts were recorded for this clonotype. The rearrangement uses TRBV11-2 and TRBJ2-3; D is unresolved. There are 13 residues in the CDR3. V lost 3 bases and J lost 6, with 10 bases in between. The germline V gene encodes CDR1 SGHAT and CDR2 FQNNGV. CDR3 in amino acids: CASSFALGDTQYF. CDR3 coding DNA: TGTGCCAGCAGCTTTGCCTTAGGCGATACGCAGTATTTT.